These T cell receptor beta chains were read from a single sample in a study of blood T cell repertoires in COVID-19. TCRdb's table, derived via immunoSEQ multiplex PCR, lists solely in-frame clones and lacks some. The table records roughly 400,000 clones, roughly 90% of them present only once. Sequencing used PBMCs or T cells enriched from blood (not recorded which). All receptors derive from a woman aged 30 to 39 who had recovered from COVID-19. CDR3s include the opening cysteine and the closing phenylalanine or tryptophan. The D gene is left open where the match is weak. A row's size may be missing; if present it is once, few, many or a size class.

v_call	clone_size	d_call	j_call	cdr3_nt	cdr3_aa
TRBV3-1/TRBV3-2	-	TRBD2	TRBJ2-7	TGTGCCAGCAGCCGACAAACTAGCGGGAGTTACGAGCAGTACTTC	CASSRQTSGSYEQYF
TRBV10-2	-	TRBD2	TRBJ2-5	TGCGCCAGCAGGCCCCCGATCGGGGGGGAGAGTCCCCAGTACTTC	CASRPPIGGESPQYF
TRBV18	-	-	TRBJ1-3	TGTGCCAGCTCACCACCTCTCGACAGATTCTCTGGAAACACCATATATTTT	CASSPPLDRFSGNTIYF
TRBV15	-	TRBD1	TRBJ1-5	TGTGCCACCAGCGTTCTACAGGGGGCGGGGGCTCAGCCCCAGCATTTT	CATSVLQGAGAQPQHF
TRBV28	once	TRBD2	TRBJ2-7	TGTGCCAGCAGTTCACCCGGGACTAGTCTCTACGAGCAGTACTTC	CASSSPGTSLYEQYF
TRBV18	once	TRBD1	TRBJ1-2	TGTGCCAGCTCACCACGAGGGACAGGGGAAAATGGCTACACCTTC	CASSPRGTGENGYTF
TRBV19	-	-	TRBJ2-1	TGTGCCAGTAGCCGGATAGCGGAGCCCTCTTCCTACAATGAGCAGTTCTTC	CASSRIAEPSSYNEQFF
TRBV12-2	once	-	TRBJ1-5	TGTGCAAGTCGTTCTTCCCTCGGGACAGGCTACAATCAGCCCCAGCATTTT	CASRSSLGTGYNQPQHF
TRBV11-1	-	TRBD1	TRBJ2-5	TGTGCCAGCAGCTCGGGACAGCTTCAAGAGACCCAGTACTTC	CASSSGQLQETQYF
TRBV28	-	-	TRBJ1-6	TGTGCCAGCGGAGGCGGTATTTTCCCAAGCTCCTATAATTCACCCCTCCACTTT	CASGGGIFPSSYNSPLHF
TRBV21-1	-	-	TRBJ2-6	TGTGCCAGCAGCCGACTCCCAGCGGGACAGGGATGCCTGACTTTC	CASSRLPAGQGCLTF
TRBV9	-	TRBD1	TRBJ1-1	TGTGCCAGCAGTGGGACAGGGACGAACACTGAAGCTTTCTTT	CASSGTGTNTEAFF
TRBV6-5	once	-	TRBJ1-2	TGTGCCAGCTCAAGGGGCTTGAGGAATGGCTACACCTTC	CASSRGLRNGYTF
TRBV5-1	-	TRBD1	TRBJ2-1	TGCGCCAGCCGGGACAGAAGGTGGGATGAGCAGTTCTTC	CASRDRRWDEQFF
TRBV18	-	TRBD1	TRBJ1-5	TGTGCCAGCTCTCTCAACCCGACAGGGTGGAATCAGCCCCAGCATTTT	CASSLNPTGWNQPQHF
TRBV5-1	-	TRBD1	TRBJ2-1	TGCGCCAGCAGCTGGCCCCGGGGACAGGAAACCTACAATGAGCAGTTCTTC	CASSWPRGQETYNEQFF
TRBV27	-	TRBD2	TRBJ2-5	TGTGCCAGCAGTCAGACTTGGCGGGGGGCTTTTTCGGAGACCCAGTACTTC	CASSQTWRGAFSETQYF
TRBV4-3	-	-	TRBJ1-3	TGCGCCAGCAGCCAGGCCAGGGTCTCTGGAAACACCATATATTTT	CASSQARVSGNTIYF
TRBV27	-	TRBD1	TRBJ1-5	TGTGCCAGCAGCTCCGGACAGGGCCGGCAGCCCCAGCATTTT	CASSSGQGRQPQHF
TRBV7-3	-	TRBD1	TRBJ1-2	TGTGCCAGCAGCCTCCAGGGGGGATTATATGGCTACACCTTC	CASSLQGGLYGYTF
TRBV6-5	-	-	TRBJ1-4	TGTGCCAGCAGGGACAGAACTAAACTGTTTTTT	CASRDRTKLFF
TRBV6-5	-	-	TRBJ1-2	TGTGCCAGCAGGCCCTTCCAGGGGCCGAACTATGGCTACACCTTC	CASRPFQGPNYGYTF